This T cell receptor (beta chain) was recorded in a study of identical twins. TCRdb re-called the 5' RACE reads through MiXCR, storing one row per CDR3 protein. Of roughly 630,000 distinct CDR3 sequences in the sample, about 7.6% were seen once. Trimming removed 1 base at V and 0 bases at J, with 9 bases between. The CDR3 totals 15 residues. The V gene's germline CDR1 is SEHNR and CDR2 FQNEAQ (reference sequence). Healthy Caucasians provided all donations. There are many counts of this clonotype. Its antigen is as yet unknown. Study-wide points: Cord blood beta clonotypes that were abundant carried fewer insertions, and memory repertoires showed no such trend. Invariant populations such as MAIT and iNKT cells could partly muddle zero-insertion analyses.

A further study also used this sample, focusing on yellow fever vaccine responses in identical twins. From that paper: Twins reportedly had a vaccine T cell response that seemed partly convergent, partly personalized.

The sequence was obtained from a woman under 30 in good health. The chain employs TRBV7-9 and TRBJ1-1, with a tentative D call TRBD1 (5 bases). The sample was PBMCs. The CDR3, as DNA: TGTGCCAGCAGCTTAGGGCAGGGTTTGAACACTGAAGCTTTCTTT. This codes for CASSLGQGLNTEAFF.